This is a list of T cell receptor beta chains from one sample in a study of blood T cell repertoires in COVID-19. The protocol was immunoSEQ multiplex PCR, while the TCRdb copy is restricted to in-frame clones and leaves out a portion. The sample consists of hundreds of thousands of clones, 80% to 95% of them appearing once. The specimen was peripheral blood. These receptors came from a man in his sixties with COVID-19, enrolled during active disease. Each CDR3 is given with its conserved first and last residue. A D gene is named only where the DNA matches it firmly.

D	V	J	DNA	CDR3
TRBD1	TRBV7-3	TRBJ2-5	TGTGCCAGCAGCTTATCCGGGACAGCTAAAGAGACCCAGTACTTC	CASSLSGTAKETQYF
TRBD2	TRBV19	TRBJ2-1	TGTGCCAGTAGTTCCTCTCGGACTAGCGGATACAATGAGCAGTTCTTC	CASSSSRTSGYNEQFF
TRBD1	TRBV5-1	TRBJ1-2	TGCGCCAGCAGCTCCCGGGACAGAAACTATGGCTACACCTTC	CASSSRDRNYGYTF
NA	TRBV9	TRBJ1-6	TGTGCCAGCGCACAAACAGGGAATAATTCACCCCTCCACTTT	CASAQTGNNSPLHF
NA	TRBV2	TRBJ1-5	TGTGCCAGCAGCGGGCCCCGAGGGGGAACTAGCAATCAGCCCCAGCATTTT	CASSGPRGGTSNQPQHF
TRBD2	TRBV7-9	TRBJ2-2	TGTGCCAGCAGCTTGGCTGGCGGGGGGAACACCGGGGAGCTGTTTTTT	CASSLAGGGNTGELFF
NA	TRBV3-1/TRBV3-2	TRBJ2-1	TGTGCCAGCAGCCAAACCCTGGTAGCCTACAATGAGCAGTTCTTC	CASSQTLVAYNEQFF
NA	TRBV7-3	TRBJ2-2	TGTGCCAGCAGCTTAAGAGGGAGTGCTACCGGGGAGCTGTTTTTT	CASSLRGSATGELFF
NA	TRBV4-3	TRBJ1-4	TGCGCCAGCAGCCAACGGCAGGGGAATGAAAAACTGTTTTTT	CASSQRQGNEKLFF
TRBD1	TRBV2	TRBJ1-1	TGTGCCAGCAGAGAGGGACAGGGGGCGGGGAACACTGAAGCTTTCTTT	CASREGQGAGNTEAFF
TRBD2	TRBV4-1	TRBJ2-7	TGCGCCAGCAGCCAAGCCAGCGGGAGCTCCTACGAGCAGTACTTC	CASSQASGSSYEQYF
TRBD1	TRBV7-9	TRBJ2-2	TGTGCCAGCAGCCCCCAGGGGGCGGCCACCGGGGAGCTGTTTTTT	CASSPQGAATGELFF
NA	TRBV3-1/TRBV3-2	TRBJ2-2	TGTGCCAGCAGATGGGCTCGGGGCGGGGAGCTGTTTTTT	CASRWARGGELFF